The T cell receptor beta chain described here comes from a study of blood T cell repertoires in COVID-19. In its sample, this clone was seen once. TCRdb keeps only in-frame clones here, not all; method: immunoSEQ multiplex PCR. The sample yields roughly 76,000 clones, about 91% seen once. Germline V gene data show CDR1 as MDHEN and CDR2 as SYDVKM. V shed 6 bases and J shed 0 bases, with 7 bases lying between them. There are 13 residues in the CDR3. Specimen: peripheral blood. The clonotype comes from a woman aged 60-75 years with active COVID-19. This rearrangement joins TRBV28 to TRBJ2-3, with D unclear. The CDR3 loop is CASRVQSTDTQYF. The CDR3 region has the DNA TGTGCCAGCAGGGTTCAGAGCACAGATACGCAGTATTTT.